Listed here is a single T cell receptor beta chain. This specimen belongs to a study of OX40 agonist ivuxolimab in advanced cancers. CDR1 and CDR2 (germline): SGHTA, FQGNSA. V was trimmed by 2 bases and J by 6 bases, leaving 8 bases between them. This CDR3 has 12 amino acids. Blood specimens came from baseline, cycle 4 day 1, and cycle 7 day 1. The repertoire was sequenced with immunoSEQ multiplex PCR; TCRdb's copy has only in-frame clones and lacks some. The sample carries approximately 90,000 clones, roughly nine tenths recorded once. The chain employs TRBV7-2 and TRBJ2-7, with no clear D. The input for sequencing was CD4+ or CD8+ T cells sorted from blood, taken in a trial of the OX40 agonist ivuxolimab. This sequence was found in an adult with an advanced solid tumor such as melanoma, head and neck, liver or kidney cancer. The CDR3 nucleotides read TGTGCCAGCAGCTTATACAATGGCGAGCAGTACTTC. The encoded protein is CASSLYNGEQYF.